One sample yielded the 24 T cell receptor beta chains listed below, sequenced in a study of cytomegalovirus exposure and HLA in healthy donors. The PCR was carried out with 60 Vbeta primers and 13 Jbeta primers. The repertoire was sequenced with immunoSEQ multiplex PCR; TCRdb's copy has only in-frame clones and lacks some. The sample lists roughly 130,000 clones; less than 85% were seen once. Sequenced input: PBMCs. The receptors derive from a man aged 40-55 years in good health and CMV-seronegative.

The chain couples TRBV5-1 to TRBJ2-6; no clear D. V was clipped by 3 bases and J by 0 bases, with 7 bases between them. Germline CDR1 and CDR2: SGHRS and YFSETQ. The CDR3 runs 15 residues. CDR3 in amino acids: CASSWSGSGANVLTF. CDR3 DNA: TGCGCCAGCAGCTGGAGTGGCTCTGGGGCCAACGTCCTGACTTTC.

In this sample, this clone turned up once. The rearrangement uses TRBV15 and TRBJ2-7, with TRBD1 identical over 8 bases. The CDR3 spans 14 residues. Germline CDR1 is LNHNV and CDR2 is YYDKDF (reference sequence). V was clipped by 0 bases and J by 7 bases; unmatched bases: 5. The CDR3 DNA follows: TGTGCCACCAGCAGAGATCAGGGGGCTAGGGAGCAGTACTTC. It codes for CATSRDQGAREQYF.

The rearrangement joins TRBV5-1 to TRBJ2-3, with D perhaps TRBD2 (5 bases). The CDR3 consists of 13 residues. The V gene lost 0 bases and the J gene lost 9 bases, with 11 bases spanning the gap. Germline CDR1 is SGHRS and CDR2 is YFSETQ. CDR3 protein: CASSLEILATQYF. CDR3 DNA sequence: TGCGCCAGCAGCTTGGAAATCCTAGCCACGCAGTATTTT.

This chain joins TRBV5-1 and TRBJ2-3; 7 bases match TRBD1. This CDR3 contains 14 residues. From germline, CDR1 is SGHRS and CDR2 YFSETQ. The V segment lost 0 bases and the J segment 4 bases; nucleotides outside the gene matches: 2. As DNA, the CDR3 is TGCGCCAGCAGCTTGGCACAGGGGCCAGATACGCAGTATTTT. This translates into CASSLAQGPDTQYF.

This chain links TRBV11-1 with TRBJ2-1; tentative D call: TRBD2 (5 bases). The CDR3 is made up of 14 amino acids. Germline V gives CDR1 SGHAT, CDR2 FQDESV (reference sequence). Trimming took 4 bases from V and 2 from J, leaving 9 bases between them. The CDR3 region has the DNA TGTGCCAGCAGCTCCGAGGGAACCTACAATGAGCAGTTCTTC. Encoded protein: CASSSEGTYNEQFF.

CDR3 in DNA: TGTGCCAGCAGTTTATATATGTGGACAGCAACTAATGAAAAACTGTTTTTT. Its translation is CASSLYMWTATNEKLFF. The V gene is TRBV28, the J gene TRBJ1-4; tentative D call: TRBD1 (6 bases). V shed 1 base and J shed 0 bases, with 12 bases lying between them. The V gene's germline CDR1 is MDHEN and CDR2 SYDVKM. The CDR3 length is 17 residues.

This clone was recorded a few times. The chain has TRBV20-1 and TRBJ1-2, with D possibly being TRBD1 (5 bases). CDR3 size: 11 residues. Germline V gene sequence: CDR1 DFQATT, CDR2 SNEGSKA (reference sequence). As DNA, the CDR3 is TGCAGGACGGACATGCAGTATGGCTACACCTTC. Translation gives CRTDMQYGYTF.

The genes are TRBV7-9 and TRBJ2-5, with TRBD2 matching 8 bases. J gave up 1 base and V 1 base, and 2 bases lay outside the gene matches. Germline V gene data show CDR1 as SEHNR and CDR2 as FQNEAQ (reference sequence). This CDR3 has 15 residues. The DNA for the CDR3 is TGTGCCAGCAGCTTAGGCCTAGCGGGCCAAGAGACCCAGTACTTC. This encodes CASSLGLAGQETQYF. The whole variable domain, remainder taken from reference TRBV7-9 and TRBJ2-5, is DTGVSQNPRHKITKRGQNVTFRCDPISEHNRLYWYRQTLGQGPEFLTYFQNEAQLEKSRLLSDRFSAERPKGSFSTLEIQRTEQGDSAMYLCASSLGLAGQETQYFGPGTRLLVL.

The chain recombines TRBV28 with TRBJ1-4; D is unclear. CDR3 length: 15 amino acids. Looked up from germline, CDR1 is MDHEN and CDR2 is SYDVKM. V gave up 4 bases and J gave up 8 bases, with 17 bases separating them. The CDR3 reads CASSSSLGDFEKLFF. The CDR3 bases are TGTGCCAGCAGTTCCAGTCTCGGGGATTTCGAAAAACTGTTTTTT.

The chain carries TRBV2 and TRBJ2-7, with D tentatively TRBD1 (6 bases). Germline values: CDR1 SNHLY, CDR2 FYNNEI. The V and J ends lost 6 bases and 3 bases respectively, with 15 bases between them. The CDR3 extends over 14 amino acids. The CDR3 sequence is CASRWVDRSYEQYF. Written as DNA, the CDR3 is TGTGCCAGCAGATGGGTAGACAGGAGCTACGAGCAGTACTTC.

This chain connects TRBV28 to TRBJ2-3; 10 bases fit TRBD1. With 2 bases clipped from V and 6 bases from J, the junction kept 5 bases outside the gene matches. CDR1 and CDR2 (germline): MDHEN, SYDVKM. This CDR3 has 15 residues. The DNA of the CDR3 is TGTGCCAGCAGTTTACCCGGGACAGGGGCGGATACGCAGTATTTT. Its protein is CASSLPGTGADTQYF. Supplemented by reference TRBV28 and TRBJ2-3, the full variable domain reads DVKVTQSSRYLVKRTGEKVFLECVQDMDHENMFWYRQDPGLGLRLIYFSYDVKMKEKGDIPEGYSVSREKKERFSLILESASTNQTSMYLCASSLPGTGADTQYFGPGTRLTVL.

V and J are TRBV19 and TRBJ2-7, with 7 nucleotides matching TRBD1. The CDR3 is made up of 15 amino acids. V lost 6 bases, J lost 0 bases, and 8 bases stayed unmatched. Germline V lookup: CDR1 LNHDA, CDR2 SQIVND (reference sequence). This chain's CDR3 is CASRLRTGNSYEQYF. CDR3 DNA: TGTGCCAGTAGATTACGGACAGGAAACTCCTACGAGCAGTACTTC.

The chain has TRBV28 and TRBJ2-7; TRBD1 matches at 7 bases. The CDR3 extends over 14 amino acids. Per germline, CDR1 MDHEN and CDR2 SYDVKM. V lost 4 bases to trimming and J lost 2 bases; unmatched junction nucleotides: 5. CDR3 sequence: CASSSGTEPYEQYF. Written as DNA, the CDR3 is TGTGCCAGCAGTTCCGGGACAGAGCCCTACGAGCAGTACTTC.

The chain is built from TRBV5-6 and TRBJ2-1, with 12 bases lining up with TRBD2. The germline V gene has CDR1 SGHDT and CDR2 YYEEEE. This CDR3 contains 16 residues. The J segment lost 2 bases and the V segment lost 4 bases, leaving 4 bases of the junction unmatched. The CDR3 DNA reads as TGTGCCAGCAGCCCAGGACTAGCGGGGACCTACAATGAGCAGTTCTTC. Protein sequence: CASSPGLAGTYNEQFF.

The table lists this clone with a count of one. Here the CDR3 reads CASSFLTGEGNIQYF. DNA of the CDR3: TGCGCCAGCAGCTTCCTGACAGGGGAGGGAAACATTCAGTACTTC. The gene calls are TRBV5-1 and TRBJ2-4, with a weak D call TRBD1 (8 bases). The CDR3 spans 15 residues. Trimming removed 2 bases from V and 6 bases from J, with 15 bases in between. Germline V CDR1 and CDR2: SGHRS, YFSETQ.

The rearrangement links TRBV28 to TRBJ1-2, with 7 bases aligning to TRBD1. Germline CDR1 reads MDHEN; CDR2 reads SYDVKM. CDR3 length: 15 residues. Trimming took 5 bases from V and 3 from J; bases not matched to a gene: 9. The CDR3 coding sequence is TGTGCCAGCAGTCCTGCGGGACAGCCGTACTATGGCTACACCTTC. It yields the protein CASSPAGQPYYGYTF.

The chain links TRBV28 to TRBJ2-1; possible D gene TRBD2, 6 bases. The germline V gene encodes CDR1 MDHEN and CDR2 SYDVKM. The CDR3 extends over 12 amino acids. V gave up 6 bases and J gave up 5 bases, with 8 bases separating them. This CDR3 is CASRAGNNEQFF. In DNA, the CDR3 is TGTGCCAGCAGGGCGGGAAACAATGAGCAGTTCTTC.

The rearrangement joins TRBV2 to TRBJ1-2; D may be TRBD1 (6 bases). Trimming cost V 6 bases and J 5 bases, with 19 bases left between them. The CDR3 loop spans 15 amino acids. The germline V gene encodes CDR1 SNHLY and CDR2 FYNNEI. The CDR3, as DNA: TGTGCCAGCAGCGTTACAGGGACCCCGTTGTATGGCTACACCTTC. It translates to CASSVTGTPLYGYTF.

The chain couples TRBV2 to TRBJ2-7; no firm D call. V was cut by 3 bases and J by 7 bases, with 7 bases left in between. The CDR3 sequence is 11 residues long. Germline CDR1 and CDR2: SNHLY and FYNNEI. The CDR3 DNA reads TGTGCCAGCAGTGATTTTCAGGAGCAGTACTTC. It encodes CASSDFQEQYF.

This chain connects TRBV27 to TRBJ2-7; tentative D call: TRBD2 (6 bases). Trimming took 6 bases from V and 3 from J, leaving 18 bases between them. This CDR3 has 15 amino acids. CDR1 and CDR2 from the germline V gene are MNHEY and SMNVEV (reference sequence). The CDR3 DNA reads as TGTGCCAGCAGCTCGAAGGGAAGACTAGGCTACGAGCAGTACTTC. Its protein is CASSSKGRLGYEQYF.

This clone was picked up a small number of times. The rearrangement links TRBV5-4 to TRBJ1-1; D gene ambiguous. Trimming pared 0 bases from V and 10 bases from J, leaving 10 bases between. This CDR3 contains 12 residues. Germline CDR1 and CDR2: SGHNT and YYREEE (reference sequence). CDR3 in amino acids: CASSLVSGSAFF. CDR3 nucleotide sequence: TGTGCCAGCAGCTTGGTGTCCGGGTCAGCTTTCTTT.

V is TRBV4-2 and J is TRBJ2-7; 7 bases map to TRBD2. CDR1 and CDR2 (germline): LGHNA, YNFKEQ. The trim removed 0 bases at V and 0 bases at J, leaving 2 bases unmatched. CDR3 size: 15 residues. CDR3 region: CASSQELASSYEQYF. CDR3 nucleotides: TGTGCCAGCAGCCAAGAACTAGCGAGCTCCTACGAGCAGTACTTC.

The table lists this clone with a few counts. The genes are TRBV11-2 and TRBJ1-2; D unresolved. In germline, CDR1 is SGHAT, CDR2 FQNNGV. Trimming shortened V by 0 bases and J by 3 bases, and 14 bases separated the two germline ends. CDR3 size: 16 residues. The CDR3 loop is CASSLDIRGLDYGYTF. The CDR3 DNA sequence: TGTGCCAGCAGCTTAGATATAAGAGGACTCGACTATGGCTACACCTTC. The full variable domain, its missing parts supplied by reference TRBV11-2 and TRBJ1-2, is EAGVAQSPRYKIIEKRQSVAFWCNPISGHATLYWYQQILGQGPKLLIQFQNNGVVDDSQLPKDRFSAERLKGVDSTLKIQPAKLEDSAVYLCASSLDIRGLDYGYTFGSGTRLTVV.

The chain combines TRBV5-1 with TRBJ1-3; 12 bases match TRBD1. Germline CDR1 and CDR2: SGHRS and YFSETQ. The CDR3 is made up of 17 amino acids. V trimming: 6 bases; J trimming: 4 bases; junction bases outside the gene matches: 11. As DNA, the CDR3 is TGCGCCAGCACCTTACCGGGACAGGGGGCGATCGGAAACACCATATATTTT. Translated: CASTLPGQGAIGNTIYF.